This T cell receptor beta chain was captured in a study of T cell responses to AZD1222 COVID-19 vaccine. Analysis merged second doses at about 4 or about 12 weeks. Findings of the study overall: White British people made up most donors, females outnumbered males, and clonal diversity was possibly underestimated.

Sequencing was performed with immunoSEQ multiplex PCR; in TCRdb, only in-frame clones are kept and a portion is missing. The sample shows 100,000 to 130,000 clones, 90% to 95% of them seen only once. Germline CDR1 and CDR2: LGHDT and YNNKEL (reference sequence). The CDR3 has 15 residues. Unmatched junction bases numbered 7, after V lost 3 bases and J lost 4 bases. On this clone itself: Its antigen is as yet unknown.

The clonotype comes from an adult who received the AZD1222 COVID-19 vaccine. The material was peripheral blood, obtained 28 days after the second AZD1222 dose. The chain recombines TRBV3-1 (or the pseudogene TRBV3-2) with TRBJ1-1; 8 nucleotides align to TRBD1. The CDR3 bases are TGTGCCAGCAGCCACTCCCGGACAGGGATCACTGAAGCTTTCTTT. It is translated as CASSHSRTGITEAFF.